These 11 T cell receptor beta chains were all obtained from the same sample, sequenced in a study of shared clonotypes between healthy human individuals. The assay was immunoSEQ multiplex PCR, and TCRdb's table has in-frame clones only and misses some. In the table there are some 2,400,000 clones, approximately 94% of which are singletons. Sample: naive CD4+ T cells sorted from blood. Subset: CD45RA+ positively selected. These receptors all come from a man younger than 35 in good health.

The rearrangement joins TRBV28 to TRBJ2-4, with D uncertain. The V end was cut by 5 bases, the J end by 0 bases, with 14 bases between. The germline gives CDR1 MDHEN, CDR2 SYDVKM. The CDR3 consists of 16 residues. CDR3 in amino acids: CASSVTPSQAKNIQYF. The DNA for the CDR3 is TGTGCCAGCAGTGTGACCCCGAGCCAAGCCAAAAACATTCAGTACTTC.

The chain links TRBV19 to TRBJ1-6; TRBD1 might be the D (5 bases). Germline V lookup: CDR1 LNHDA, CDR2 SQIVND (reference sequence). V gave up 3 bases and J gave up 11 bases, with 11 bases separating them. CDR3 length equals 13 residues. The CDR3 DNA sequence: TGTGCCAGTAGTATCGGCAGGGACCCACCCCTCCACTTT. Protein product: CASSIGRDPPLHF.

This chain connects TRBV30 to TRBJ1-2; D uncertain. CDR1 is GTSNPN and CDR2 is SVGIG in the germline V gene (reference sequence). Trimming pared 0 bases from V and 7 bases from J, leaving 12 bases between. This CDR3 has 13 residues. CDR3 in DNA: TGTGCCTGGAGTGTACACTCTGGGATTGGCTACACCTTC. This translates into CAWSVHSGIGYTF. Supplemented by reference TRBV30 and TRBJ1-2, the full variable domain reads SQTIHQWPATLVQPVGSPLSLECTVEGTSNPNLYWYRQAAGRGLQLLFYSVGIGQISSEVPQNLSASRPQDRQFILSSKKLLLSDSGFYLCAWSVHSGIGYTFGSGTRLTVV.

CDR3: CASSQVGGGVENIQYF. The CDR3 bases are TGCGCCAGCAGCCAAGTCGGGGGCGGAGTTGAAAACATTCAGTACTTC. V gene TRBV4-1 combines with J gene TRBJ2-4; the D gene could be TRBD1 or TRBD2 (6 bases each). The ends were cut back, 1 base at V and 5 bases at J, with 15 bases in the middle. There are 16 residues in the CDR3. The germline V gene encodes CDR1 MGHRA and CDR2 YSYEKL.

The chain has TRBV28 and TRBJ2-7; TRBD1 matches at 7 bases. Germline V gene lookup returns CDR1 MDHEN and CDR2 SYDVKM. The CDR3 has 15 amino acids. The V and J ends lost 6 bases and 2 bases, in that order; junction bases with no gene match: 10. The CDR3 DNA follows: TGTGCCAGCAGCCCTACCGACAGGGTTCCCTACGAGCAGTACTTC. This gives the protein CASSPTDRVPYEQYF.

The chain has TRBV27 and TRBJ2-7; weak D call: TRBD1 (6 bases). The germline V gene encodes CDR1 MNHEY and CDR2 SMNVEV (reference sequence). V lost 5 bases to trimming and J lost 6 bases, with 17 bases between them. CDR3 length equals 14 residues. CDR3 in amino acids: CASSTLLQGREQYF. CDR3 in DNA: TGTGCCAGCAGTACTCTTTTACAGGGTCGCGAGCAGTACTTC.

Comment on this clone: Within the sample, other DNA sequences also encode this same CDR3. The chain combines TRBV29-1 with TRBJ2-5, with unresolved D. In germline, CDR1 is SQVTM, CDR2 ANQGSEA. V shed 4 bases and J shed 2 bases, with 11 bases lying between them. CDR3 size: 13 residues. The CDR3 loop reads CSVAPRLQETQYF. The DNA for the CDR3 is TGCAGCGTTGCACCCAGGCTACAAGAGACCCAGTACTTC.

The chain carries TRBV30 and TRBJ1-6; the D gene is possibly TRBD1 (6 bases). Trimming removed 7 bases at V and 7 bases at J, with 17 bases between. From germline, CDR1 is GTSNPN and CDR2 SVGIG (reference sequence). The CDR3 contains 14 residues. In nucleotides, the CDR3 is TGTGCCTCGACGAGTCGAGGGGGAAATTCACCCCTCCACTTT. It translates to CASTSRGGNSPLHF.

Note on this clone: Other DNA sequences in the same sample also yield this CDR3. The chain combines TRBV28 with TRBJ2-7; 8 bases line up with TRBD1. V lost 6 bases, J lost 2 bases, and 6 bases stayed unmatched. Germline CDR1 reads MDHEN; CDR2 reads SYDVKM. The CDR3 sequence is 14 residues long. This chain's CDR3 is CASSRGQGAYEQYF. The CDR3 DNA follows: TGTGCCAGCAGCCGAGGACAGGGTGCCTACGAGCAGTACTTC. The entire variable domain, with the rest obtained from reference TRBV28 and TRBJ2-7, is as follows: DVKVTQSSRYLVKRTGEKVFLECVQDMDHENMFWYRQDPGLGLRLIYFSYDVKMKEKGDIPEGYSVSREKKERFSLILESASTNQTSMYLCASSRGQGAYEQYFGPGTRLTVT.

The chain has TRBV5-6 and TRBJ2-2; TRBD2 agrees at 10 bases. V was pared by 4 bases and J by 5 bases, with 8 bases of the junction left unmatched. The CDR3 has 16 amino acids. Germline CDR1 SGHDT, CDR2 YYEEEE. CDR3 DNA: TGTGCCAGCAGCACCTTAGCGGGGGGTTCGACCGGGGAGCTGTTTTTT. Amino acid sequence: CASSTLAGGSTGELFF. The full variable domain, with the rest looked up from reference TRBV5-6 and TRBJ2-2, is DAGVTQSPTHLIKTRGQQVTLRCSPKSGHDTVSWYQQALGQGPQFIFQYYEEEERQRGNFPDRFSGHQFPNYSSELNVNALLLGDSALYLCASSTLAGGSTGELFFGEGSRLTVL.

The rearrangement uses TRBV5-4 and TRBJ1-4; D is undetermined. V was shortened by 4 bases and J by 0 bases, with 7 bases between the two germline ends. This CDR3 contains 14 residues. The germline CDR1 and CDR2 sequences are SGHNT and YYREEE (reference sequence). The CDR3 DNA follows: TGTGCCAGCAGCCCAACGCCAACTAATGAAAAACTGTTTTTT. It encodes CASSPTPTNEKLFF.